Only one count was recorded for the clone carrying this T cell receptor (beta chain). Its antigen is currently unknown. Trimming left V 2 bases short and J 10 bases short, with 18 bases between. The CDR3 totals 15 residues. Germline-derived CDR1 and CDR2 are SGHTA and FQGNSA. It was uncontrolled infection, other autoimmune disease, pregnancy or lactation that excluded patients. Diagnosis rested on symptoms, serum thyroxine and TRAb, thyroid ultrasound, and orbital computed tomography. RNA transcripts served as the template for amplifying TCR beta CDR3 regions. TCR CDR3 underwent first-round RT-PCR with the HTBI primer set. From the multiplex PCR reads, TCRdb called clonotypes with MiXCR, one entry per CDR3 protein. The data show 500,000 to 600,000 distinct CDR3 sequences, 46% seen once. The data stem from a study of T cells in Graves' hyperthyroidism and ophthalmopathy. Findings and limits, study-wide: Stable hyperthyroidism and ophthalmopathy were separated using 13 V-J signatures.

This sequence was found in an adult woman with Graves' disease, either hyperthyroidism or ophthalmopathy (not recorded which). Input material: peripheral blood or thyroid tissue (not recorded which). The V and J genes are TRBV7-2 and TRBJ2-1, with D unclear. CDR3 sequence: CASSLRWLRLDEQFF. For the CDR3, the DNA is TGTGCCAGCAGCTTACGATGGCTACGTTTAGACGAGCAGTTCTTC.